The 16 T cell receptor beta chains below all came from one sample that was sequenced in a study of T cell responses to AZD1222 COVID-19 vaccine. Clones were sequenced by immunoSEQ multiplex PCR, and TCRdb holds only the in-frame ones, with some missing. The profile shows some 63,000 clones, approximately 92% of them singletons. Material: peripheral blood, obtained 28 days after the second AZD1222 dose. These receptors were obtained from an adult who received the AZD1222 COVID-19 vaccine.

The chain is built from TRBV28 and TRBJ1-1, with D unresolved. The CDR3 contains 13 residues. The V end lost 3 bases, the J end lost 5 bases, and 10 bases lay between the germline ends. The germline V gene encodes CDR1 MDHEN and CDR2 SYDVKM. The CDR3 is CASSFYIRTEAFF. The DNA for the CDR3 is TGTGCCAGCAGTTTTTACATAAGGACTGAAGCTTTCTTT.

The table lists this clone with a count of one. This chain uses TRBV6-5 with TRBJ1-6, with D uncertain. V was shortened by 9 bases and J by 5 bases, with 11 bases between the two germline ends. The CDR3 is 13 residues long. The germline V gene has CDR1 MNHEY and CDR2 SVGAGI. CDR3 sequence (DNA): TGTGCCAGTGACCGGGTCGATAATTCACCCCTCCACTTT. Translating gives CASDRVDNSPLHF.

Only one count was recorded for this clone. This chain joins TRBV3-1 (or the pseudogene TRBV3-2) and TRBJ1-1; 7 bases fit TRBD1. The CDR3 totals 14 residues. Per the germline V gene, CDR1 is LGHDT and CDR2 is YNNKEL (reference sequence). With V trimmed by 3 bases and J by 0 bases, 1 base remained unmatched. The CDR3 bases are TGTGCCAGCAGCCATACAGGGGTGAACACTGAAGCTTTCTTT. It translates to CASSHTGVNTEAFF.

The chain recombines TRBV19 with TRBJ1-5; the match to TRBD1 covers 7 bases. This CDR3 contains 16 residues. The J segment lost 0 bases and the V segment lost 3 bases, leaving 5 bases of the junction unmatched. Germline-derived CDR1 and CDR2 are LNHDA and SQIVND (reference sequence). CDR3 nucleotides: TGTGCCAGTAGTATTCGGACAGGTAATAGCAATCAGCCCCAGCATTTT. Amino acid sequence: CASSIRTGNSNQPQHF.

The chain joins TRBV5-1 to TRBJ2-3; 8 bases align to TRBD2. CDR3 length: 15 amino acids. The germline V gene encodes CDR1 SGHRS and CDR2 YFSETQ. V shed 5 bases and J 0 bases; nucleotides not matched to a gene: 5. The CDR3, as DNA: TGCGCCAGCAGAGAACTAGCGGCTAGCACAGATACGCAGTATTTT. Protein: CASRELAASTDTQYF.

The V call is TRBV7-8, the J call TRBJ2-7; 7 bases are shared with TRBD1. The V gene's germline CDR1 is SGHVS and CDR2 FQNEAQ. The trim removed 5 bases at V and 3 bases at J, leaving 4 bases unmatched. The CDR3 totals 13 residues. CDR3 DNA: TGTGCCAGCAGCAGGGACAGCGTCTACGAGCAGTACTTC. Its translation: CASSRDSVYEQYF.

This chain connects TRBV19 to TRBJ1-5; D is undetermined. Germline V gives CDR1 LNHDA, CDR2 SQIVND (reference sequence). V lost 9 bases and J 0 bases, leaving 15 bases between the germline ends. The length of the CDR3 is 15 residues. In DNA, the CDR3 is TGTGCCAGCCTCGGGCGGATAAATAGCAATCAGCCCCAGCATTTT. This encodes CASLGRINSNQPQHF.

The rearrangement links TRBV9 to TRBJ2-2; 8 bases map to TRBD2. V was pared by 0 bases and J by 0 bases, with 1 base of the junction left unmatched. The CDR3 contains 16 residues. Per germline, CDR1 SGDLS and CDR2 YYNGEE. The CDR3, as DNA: TGTGCCAGCAGCGTAGGAGCGGGAGCGAACACCGGGGAGCTGTTTTTT. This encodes CASSVGAGANTGELFF.

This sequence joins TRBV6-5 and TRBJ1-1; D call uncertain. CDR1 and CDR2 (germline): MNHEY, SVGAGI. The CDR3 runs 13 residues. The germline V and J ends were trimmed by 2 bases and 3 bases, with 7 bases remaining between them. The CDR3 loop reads CASSYLVDTEAFF. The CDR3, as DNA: TGTGCCAGCAGTTACCTCGTCGACACTGAAGCTTTCTTT.

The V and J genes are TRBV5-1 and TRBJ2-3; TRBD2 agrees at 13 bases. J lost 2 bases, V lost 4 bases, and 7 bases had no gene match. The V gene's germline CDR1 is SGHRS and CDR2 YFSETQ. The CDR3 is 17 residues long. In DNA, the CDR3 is TGCGCCAGCAGCCCGTGGACTAGCGGGAGTGTCACAGATACGCAGTATTTT. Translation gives CASSPWTSGSVTDTQYF.

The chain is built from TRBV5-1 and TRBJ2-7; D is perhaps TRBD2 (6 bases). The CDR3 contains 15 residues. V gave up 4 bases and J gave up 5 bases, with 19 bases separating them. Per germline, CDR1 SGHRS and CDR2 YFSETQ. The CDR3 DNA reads TGCGCCAGCAGCACCCCACGAGGAGGGCGCGACGAGCAGTACTTC. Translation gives CASSTPRGGRDEQYF.

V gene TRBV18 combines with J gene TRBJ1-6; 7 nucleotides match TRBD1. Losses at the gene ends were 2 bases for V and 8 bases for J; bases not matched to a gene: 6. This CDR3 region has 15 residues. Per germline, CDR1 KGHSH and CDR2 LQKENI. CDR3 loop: CASSPSGQLDSPLHF. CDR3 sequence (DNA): TGTGCCAGCTCACCATCGGGACAGCTTGATTCACCCCTCCACTTT.

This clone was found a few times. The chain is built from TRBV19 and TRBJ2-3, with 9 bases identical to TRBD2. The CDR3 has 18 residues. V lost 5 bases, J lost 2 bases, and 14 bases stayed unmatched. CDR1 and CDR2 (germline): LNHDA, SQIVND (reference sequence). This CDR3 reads CASSRPRASGGTTDTQYF. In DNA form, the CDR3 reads TGTGCCAGTAGTCGTCCCCGGGCCAGCGGGGGGACCACAGATACGCAGTATTTT. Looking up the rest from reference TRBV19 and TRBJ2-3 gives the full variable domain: DGGITQSPKYLFRKEGQNVTLSCEQNLNHDAMYWYRQDPGQGLRLIYYSQIVNDFQKGDIAEGYSVSREKKESFPLTVTSAQKNPTAFYLCASSRPRASGGTTDTQYFGPGTRLTVL.

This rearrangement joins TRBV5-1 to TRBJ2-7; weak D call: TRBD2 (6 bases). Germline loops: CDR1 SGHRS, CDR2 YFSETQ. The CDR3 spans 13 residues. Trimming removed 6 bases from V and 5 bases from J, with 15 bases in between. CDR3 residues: CASKVGGRNEQYF. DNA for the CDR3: TGCGCCAGCAAGGTCGGAGGGAGGAACGAGCAGTACTTC. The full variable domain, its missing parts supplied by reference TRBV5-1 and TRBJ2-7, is KAGVTQTPRYLIKTRGQQVTLSCSPISGHRSVSWYQQTPGQGLQFLFEYFSETQRNKGNFPGRFSGRQFSNSRSEMNVSTLELGDSALYLCASKVGGRNEQYFGPGTRLTVT.

The CDR3 DNA reads TGTGCCACCAGATCAGGGGGGAATGAGCAGTTCTTC. Translated, it gives CATRSGGNEQFF. This sequence joins TRBV24-1 and TRBJ2-1, with TRBD1 as a possible D gene (7 bases). V lost 7 bases to trimming and J lost 7 bases, with 10 bases between them. The CDR3 has 12 amino acids. Germline lookup yields CDR1 KGHDR and CDR2 SFDVKD.

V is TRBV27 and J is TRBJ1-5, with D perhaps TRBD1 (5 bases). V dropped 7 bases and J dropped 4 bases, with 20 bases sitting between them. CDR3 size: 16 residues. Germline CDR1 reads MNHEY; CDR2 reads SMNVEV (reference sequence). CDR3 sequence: CASTRRGGVNNQPQHF. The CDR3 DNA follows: TGTGCCAGCACCCGCCGTGGGGGGGTAAATAATCAGCCCCAGCATTTT.